These 32 T cell receptor beta chains were sequenced from one sample in a study of T cell responses to AZD1222 COVID-19 vaccine (dated by TCRdb to about 2021). Library prep was done by the immunoSEQ multiplex PCR assay. The table comes from immuneACCESS by way of TCRdb, which keeps in-frame sequences with V and J called. Part of the clones is missing from these tables; in studies checked, under half for an unresolved V gene and the rest for unknown reasons. The sample yields some 120,000 clones; around 83% were counted once. The top ten hold roughly 12% of the sample. The time point label corresponds to: baseline before first vaccination. The sample was peripheral blood, taken on day 0 of AZD1222 vaccination. All receptors come from an adult in good health.

The rearrangement links TRBV28 to TRBJ1-5; D not resolved. From germline, CDR1 is MDHEN and CDR2 SYDVKM. The germline V and J ends were trimmed by 3 bases and 6 bases, with 12 bases remaining between them. The CDR3 covers 14 residues. CDR3 coding DNA: TGTGCCAGCAGTTTCATAATAGGGAGTCAGCCCCAGCATTTT. Translating it yields CASSFIIGSQPQHF.

The chain recombines TRBV5-6 with TRBJ1-1; 7 bases fit TRBD1. Germline values: CDR1 SGHDT, CDR2 YYEEEE. J was trimmed by 4 bases and V by 4 bases; bases with no gene match: 10. This CDR3 contains 15 residues. The CDR3 bases are TGTGCCAGCAGCCTGGAACGACAGGGCGGCACTGAAGCTTTCTTT. The encoded protein is CASSLERQGGTEAFF.

The J gene is TRBJ1-1, the V gene TRBV19; D possibly corresponds to TRBD1 (6 bases). The length of the CDR3 is 15 residues. V dropped 4 bases and J dropped 2 bases, with 14 bases sitting between them. The germline V gene has CDR1 LNHDA and CDR2 SQIVND (reference sequence). In DNA, the CDR3 is TGTGCCAGTAGTACACAGGGTAATCTAAACACTGAAGCTTTCTTT. Encoded protein: CASSTQGNLNTEAFF.

V usage is TRBV10-3 and J usage is TRBJ2-7; 7 bases are shared with TRBD1. Per the germline V gene, CDR1 is ENHRY and CDR2 is SYGVKD. The CDR3 is made up of 13 amino acids. V shed 3 bases and J 5 bases; nucleotides not matched to a gene: 4. The DNA of the CDR3 is TGTGCCATCAGTGATACAGGGGCCCACGAGCAGTACTTC. This encodes CAISDTGAHEQYF.

The chain recombines TRBV5-4 with TRBJ1-2; 8 bases are a match to TRBD1. Germline trimming cut 3 bases from V and 9 bases from J; bases unmatched to any gene: 7. CDR3 length: 13 amino acids. CDR1 SGHNT and CDR2 YYREEE come from the germline V gene (reference sequence). The CDR3 sequence is CASSSQGASRYTF. CDR3 DNA sequence: TGTGCCAGCAGCTCCCAGGGGGCGTCGCGCTACACCTTC.

The rearrangement joins TRBV9 to TRBJ2-1; D assignment may be TRBD1 or TRBD2 (6 bases each). The CDR3 contains 14 residues. CDR1 and CDR2 from the germline V gene are SGDLS and YYNGEE. Trimming took 1 base from V and 7 from J, leaving 12 bases between them. The CDR3 DNA reads as TGTGCCAGCAGCGTACCCGGGGGCCGGAATGAGCAGTTCTTC. Amino acid sequence: CASSVPGGRNEQFF.

This sequence joins TRBV7-3 and TRBJ2-5, with D possibly being TRBD2 (5 bases). Germline CDR1 SGHTA, CDR2 FQGTGA. CDR3 length: 16 amino acids. V dropped 2 bases and J dropped 1 base, with 14 bases sitting between them. The CDR3 region is CASSLGRAEPQETQYF. The CDR3 DNA reads as TGTGCCAGCAGCTTAGGTCGAGCGGAACCCCAAGAGACCCAGTACTTC.

The rearrangement joins TRBV20-1 to TRBJ1-1, with unresolved D. V was cut by 3 bases and J by 1 base, with 12 bases left in between. The CDR3 length is 14 residues. Looked up from germline, CDR1 is DFQATT and CDR2 is SNEGSKA (reference sequence). The CDR3 sequence is CSASGRLRNTEAFF. For the CDR3, the DNA is TGCAGTGCTAGTGGGAGGCTAAGGAACACTGAAGCTTTCTTT.

The V call is TRBV5-1, the J call TRBJ1-1; the D is unclear. The germline V gene encodes CDR1 SGHRS and CDR2 YFSETQ. The V gene lost 5 bases and the J gene lost 1 base, with 12 bases spanning the gap. The CDR3 is made up of 14 amino acids. The CDR3 here is CASSRAFENTEAFF. CDR3 sequence (DNA): TGCGCCAGCAGTAGGGCCTTTGAGAACACTGAAGCTTTCTTT.

The CDR3 region has the DNA TGTGCCAGCAGTCCGTTGGGGCCTAACACTGAAGCTTTCTTT. This codes for CASSPLGPNTEAFF. The V call is TRBV27, the J call TRBJ1-1, with D possibly matching TRBD1 (5 bases). CDR1 is MNHEY, CDR2 SMNVEV, per germline (reference sequence). This CDR3 comprises 14 residues. V was pared by 5 bases and J by 2 bases, with 12 bases between.

As DNA, the CDR3 is TGTGCCAGCAGCGTTGGCCAGGTCTCTAATTCACCCCTCCACTTT. Its protein product is CASSVGQVSNSPLHF. J is TRBJ1-6 and V is TRBV9; D call uncertain. Trimming took 2 bases from V and 6 from J, leaving 12 bases between them. This CDR3 region has 15 residues. CDR1 and CDR2 (germline): SGDLS, YYNGEE.

This chain links TRBV7-9 with TRBJ1-1; 8 nucleotides match TRBD1. The germline V gene encodes CDR1 SEHNR and CDR2 FQNEAQ (reference sequence). CDR3 length equals 15 residues. Trimming took 5 bases from V and 3 from J; bases not matched to a gene: 8. CDR3: CASSPRQGWDTEAFF. The CDR3 DNA follows: TGTGCCAGCAGCCCGAGACAGGGGTGGGACACTGAAGCTTTCTTT.

The chain recombines TRBV9 with TRBJ2-2; 12 bases are a match to TRBD2. Germline-derived CDR1 and CDR2 are SGDLS and YYNGEE. The junction had 10 bases not matched to a gene; V was cut back by 0 bases and J by 7 bases. This CDR3 spans 18 amino acids. This CDR3 reads CASSVAPSGRAQSGELFF. The CDR3 DNA follows: TGTGCCAGCAGCGTAGCCCCTAGCGGGAGGGCCCAGAGCGGGGAGCTGTTTTTT.

The chain recombines TRBV10-2 with TRBJ1-3, with a tentative D call TRBD1 (6 bases). Germline values: CDR1 WSHSY, CDR2 SAAADI. CDR3 size: 16 residues. V dropped 3 bases and J dropped 0 bases, with 12 bases sitting between them. CDR3 protein: CASSDRRGVSGNTIYF. DNA for the CDR3: TGCGCCAGCAGTGATCGAAGGGGGGTCTCTGGAAACACCATATATTTT.

This chain uses TRBV29-1 with TRBJ1-2; TRBD1 matches at 7 bases. V was clipped by 6 bases and J by 8 bases; unmatched bases: 15. The CDR3 totals 14 residues. Germline V gene sequence: CDR1 SQVTM, CDR2 ANQGSEA. The CDR3 sequence: CSVAGTDGVKGYTF. The CDR3 nucleotides are TGCAGCGTCGCCGGGACAGATGGCGTAAAGGGCTACACCTTC.

This chain connects TRBV19 to TRBJ1-3; D is possibly TRBD1 (6 bases). Trimming took 7 bases from V and 4 from J, leaving 20 bases between them. In germline, CDR1 is LNHDA, CDR2 SQIVND (reference sequence). This CDR3 has 16 residues. This CDR3 is CASNRRTGLGGNTIYF. The CDR3 DNA reads as TGTGCCAGTAATCGGCGAACAGGGTTGGGAGGAAACACCATATATTTT.

The chain joins TRBV7-8 to TRBJ1-3; possible D gene TRBD1, 5 bases. Trimming took 5 bases from V and 1 from J, leaving 6 bases between them. The CDR3 has 13 amino acids. Germline values: CDR1 SGHVS, CDR2 FQNEAQ. CDR3 sequence (DNA): TGTGCCAGCAGCGGGGCTTCTGGAAACACCATATATTTT. It codes for CASSGASGNTIYF.

This clone was found a few times. The chain employs TRBV5-6 and TRBJ1-2; D may be TRBD1 (5 bases). The germline gives CDR1 SGHDT, CDR2 YYEEEE. V lost 2 bases and J 5 bases, leaving 22 bases between the germline ends. This CDR3 is 17 amino acids long. CDR3 in DNA: TGTGCCAGCAGCTTACTATCTTCTAGGGGAGGAGGGTATGGCTACACCTTC. Amino acid sequence: CASSLLSSRGGGYGYTF.

In this sample, this clone turned up a few times. The genes are TRBV12-3 or TRBV12-4 and TRBJ2-3, with TRBD2 matching 13 bases. The V gene end was trimmed by 8 bases and the J gene end by 6 bases; junction bases not matched to a gene: 2. This CDR3 spans 13 amino acids. The CDR3 spells CASATSGRDTQYF. The DNA of the CDR3 is TGTGCCAGCGCGACTAGCGGGAGGGATACGCAGTATTTT.

This chain uses TRBV7-3 with TRBJ1-2; D remains ambiguous. CDR3 length: 12 residues. Germline V lookup: CDR1 SGHTA, CDR2 FQGTGA. V was shortened by 5 bases and J by 6 bases, with 10 bases between the two germline ends. CDR3 sequence: CASSQDGNGYTF. The CDR3 DNA reads as TGTGCCAGCAGCCAGGACGGAAATGGCTACACCTTC. Full variable domain (remainder filled in from reference TRBV7-3 and TRBJ1-2): GAGVSQTPSNKVTEKGKYVELRCDPISGHTALYWYRQSLGQGPEFLIYFQGTGAADDSGLPNDRFFAVRPEGSVSTLKIQRTERGDSAVYLCASSQDGNGYTFGSGTRLTVV.

This clone was seen more than once but under ten times. The CDR3 reads CASSDLYEQYF. CDR3 DNA: TGTGCCAGTAGCGACCTCTACGAGCAGTACTTC. The rearrangement joins TRBV19 to TRBJ2-7; unclear D gene. The germline CDR1 and CDR2 sequences are LNHDA and SQIVND (reference sequence). Trimming stripped 6 bases from V and 3 bases from J, with 6 bases between. The CDR3 is 11 residues long.

V gene TRBV5-1 combines with J gene TRBJ1-4; D not resolved. Germline CDR1 reads SGHRS; CDR2 reads YFSETQ. V lost 0 bases and J lost 3, with 6 bases in between. This CDR3 has 14 amino acids. The chain's CDR3 is CASSLGGANEKLFF. The CDR3 DNA reads as TGCGCCAGCAGCTTGGGCGGAGCTAATGAAAAACTGTTTTTT.

This CDR3 reads CASSFREQSSGNTIYF. The CDR3 DNA reads TGTGCCAGCAGCTTTCGCGAGCAGAGCTCTGGAAACACCATATATTTT. This rearrangement joins TRBV5-6 to TRBJ1-3; D remains ambiguous. Germline V gene lookup returns CDR1 SGHDT and CDR2 YYEEEE. The CDR3 length is 16 residues. The V end was cut by 2 bases, the J end by 0 bases, with 12 bases between.

The V and J genes are TRBV13 and TRBJ1-2; D gene unclear. Germline CDR1 is PRHDT and CDR2 is FYEKMQ (reference sequence). V lost 6 bases to trimming and J lost 8 bases, with 22 bases between them. This CDR3 has 15 residues. CDR3 nucleotides: TGTGCCAGCAGAGGACCGCGAGTCGAATCTGGCGGCTACACCTTC. Translation: CASRGPRVESGGYTF.

This clone was seen a handful of times. The gene calls are TRBV5-5 and TRBJ1-1; 8 nucleotides align to TRBD1. The CDR3 covers 13 residues. Trimming took 6 bases from V and 1 from J; bases not matched to a gene: 2. The germline CDR1 and CDR2 sequences are SGHKS and YYEKEE (reference sequence). The CDR3 sequence: CASIGQGNTEAFF. The CDR3 DNA reads TGTGCCAGCATTGGACAGGGGAACACTGAAGCTTTCTTT.

The genes are TRBV11-2 and TRBJ1-2; D possibly corresponds to TRBD1 (5 bases). Per the germline V gene, CDR1 is SGHAT and CDR2 is FQNNGV. V lost 6 bases to trimming and J lost 4 bases, with 21 bases between them. This CDR3 comprises 16 residues. The CDR3 DNA reads TGTGCCAGCAGTTCGCCTAAGAGGGGCAGTTCCTATGGCTACACCTTC. Translating it yields CASSSPKRGSSYGYTF.

The rearrangement uses TRBV7-3 and TRBJ1-1; 7 positions agree with TRBD1. The CDR3 runs to 15 residues. Germline CDR1 SGHTA, CDR2 FQGTGA. The V gene end was trimmed by 3 bases and the J gene end by 3 bases; junction bases not matched to a gene: 7. The CDR3 reads CASSFKGGGDTEAFF. CDR3 in DNA: TGTGCCAGCAGCTTCAAAGGGGGCGGGGACACTGAAGCTTTCTTT. The whole variable domain, filled in from reference TRBV7-3 and TRBJ1-1, reads GAGVSQTPSNKVTEKGKYVELRCDPISGHTALYWYRQSLGQGPEFLIYFQGTGAADDSGLPNDRFFAVRPEGSVSTLKIQRTERGDSAVYLCASSFKGGGDTEAFFGQGTRLTVV.

The chain is built from TRBV6-5 and TRBJ1-1, with no clear D. The CDR3 has 11 amino acids. V lost 8 bases and J lost 4, with 8 bases in between. Germline CDR1 MNHEY, CDR2 SVGAGI. CDR3 in amino acids: CASEQVTEAFF. Written as DNA, the CDR3 is TGTGCCAGCGAGCAGGTCACTGAAGCTTTCTTT.

The chain joins TRBV27 to TRBJ2-7; the D gene is possibly TRBD2 (5 bases). This CDR3 spans 15 amino acids. V shed 5 bases and J shed 0 bases, with 14 bases lying between them. The germline gives CDR1 MNHEY, CDR2 SMNVEV (reference sequence). The CDR3 DNA reads as TGTGCCAGCAGTCCCCAGAGGGTGACCTCCTACGAGCAGTACTTC. The encoded protein is CASSPQRVTSYEQYF.

The J gene is TRBJ1-3, the V gene TRBV7-9, with a weak D call TRBD1 (5 bases). V gave up 1 base and J gave up 2 bases, with 12 bases separating them. CDR3 length: 16 residues. Germline values: CDR1 SEHNR, CDR2 FQNEAQ (reference sequence). The CDR3 DNA reads as TGTGCCAGCAGCTTAGTCAGGGATTCTGCTGGAAACACCATATATTTT. Translation gives CASSLVRDSAGNTIYF.

The gene calls are TRBV5-1 and TRBJ2-1; 11 nucleotides match TRBD2. Per germline, CDR1 SGHRS and CDR2 YFSETQ. This CDR3 has 16 residues. The V gene end was trimmed by 4 bases and the J gene end by 1 base; junction bases not matched to a gene: 4. Here the CDR3 DNA reads TGCGCCAGCAGCACGGGACTAGCGGCTTCCTACAATGAGCAGTTCTTC. It codes for CASSTGLAASYNEQFF.

J is TRBJ1-1 and V is TRBV11-2; 8 bases fit TRBD1. The CDR3 is 15 residues long. Germline V gives CDR1 SGHAT, CDR2 FQNNGV. The junction had 6 bases not matched to a gene; V was cut back by 1 base and J by 5 bases. In nucleotides, the CDR3 is TGTGCCAGCAGCTTAGGACAGGGGCAGAGGACTGAAGCTTTCTTT. It translates to CASSLGQGQRTEAFF.